The 10 T cell receptor beta chains given below trace back to one sample, sequenced in a study of human CD8 memory T cell subsets. Classification as TPEX applied to CCR7+ PD-1+ TIGIT+ early memory CD8+ T cells bearing exhausted-like traits. The authors made TCR beta libraries using UMI-labeled 5' RACE. TCRdb re-called the 5' RACE reads; every CDR3 protein appears as one record, without DNA. The sample includes some 10,000 distinct CDR3 sequences. Sequencing used CD8+ T cells from PBMCs. These TCRs come from a human donor in good health.

V usage is TRBV18 and J usage is TRBJ1-2. CDR3 length equals 15 residues. Per the germline V gene, CDR1 is KGHSH and CDR2 is LQKENI. The CDR3 loop is CASSPKADGTYGYTF.

The chain links TRBV11-2 to TRBJ1-1; TCRdb returns TRBD1, unconfirmable since there is no DNA. Germline CDR1 and CDR2: SGHAT and FQNNGV. The CDR3 is 15 residues long. CDR3 amino acids: CASNWGTGINTEAFF.

V and J are TRBV6-2 or TRBV6-3 and TRBJ2-1. This CDR3 is 12 amino acids long. Germline CDR1 is MNHEY and CDR2 is SVGEGT. The CDR3 sequence: CASSYVGNEQFF.

This chain uses TRBV3-1 with TRBJ1-1. The length of the CDR3 is 18 residues. Germline-derived CDR1 and CDR2 are LGHDT and YNNKEL (reference sequence). CDR3 loop: CASSQGLVGRSLDTEAFF.

V gene TRBV12-3 or TRBV12-4 combines with J gene TRBJ2-7; the D call of TRBD1 rests on TCRdb alone, since no DNA is present to check it. The CDR3 is made up of 13 amino acids. This chain's CDR3 is CASSFGASYEQYF.

The chain links TRBV27 to TRBJ1-6; with no DNA, the TCRdb D assignment of TRBD1 cannot be verified. CDR1 and CDR2 (germline): MNHEY, SMNVEV (reference sequence). CDR3 size: 16 residues. This CDR3 reads CASSLVPGQDNSPLHF.

The chain uses TRBV2 and TRBJ1-6; TCRdb indicates TRBD1, and absent DNA this call remains unverified. The CDR3 is 14 residues long. Germline CDR1 and CDR2: SNHLY and FYNNEI. CDR3 residues: CASKQGRNNSPLHF.

By frequency, this clonotype is medium-sized. The chain joins TRBV12-5 to TRBJ2-5. The CDR3 has 15 residues. Germline CDR1 LGHNT, CDR2 FRNRAP. CDR3 loop: CASGLGDRPQETQYF.

The chain has TRBV5-4 and TRBJ2-3; TCRdb names TRBD1, which stays unverified in the absence of DNA. Per the germline V gene, CDR1 is SGHNT and CDR2 is YYREEE (reference sequence). This CDR3 has 14 residues. The CDR3 protein is CASSGDGPTYTQYF.

The chain recombines TRBV9 with TRBJ1-2. Germline CDR1 SGDLS, CDR2 YYNGEE. This CDR3 is built from 15 residues. The CDR3 protein is CASSGGVKAGYGYTF.